The 22 T cell receptor beta chains in this list originate from one sample, sequenced in a study of blood T cell repertoires in COVID-19. Produced via immunoSEQ multiplex PCR; TCRdb's table is partial and in-frame only. The table shows some 260,000 clones, with about 86% occurring only once. Source material: PBMCs or T cells enriched from blood (not recorded which). The origin of the receptors is a man aged 25 to 40 with acute COVID-19.

Concerning this clone: One end of the junction is discordant with germline, which a read error may explain. The chain carries TRBV5-1 and TRBJ2-2; tentatively, D is TRBD1 (9 bases). This CDR3 spans 15 amino acids. CDR1 is SGHRS, CDR2 YFSETQ, per germline. The CDR3: CASGRQGVITGELFF. The CDR3 DNA follows: TGTGCCAGCGGGAGACAGGGGGTGATAACCGGGGAGCTGTTTTTT.

This rearrangement joins TRBV10-3 to TRBJ2-1, with 12 bases aligning to TRBD2. Germline V CDR1 and CDR2: ENHRY, SYGVKD. The CDR3 consists of 16 residues. With 2 bases clipped from V and 9 bases from J, the junction kept 8 bases outside the gene matches. The CDR3 bases are TGTGCCATCAGTGAGGGACCTAGCGGGAGGGCCGGTGAGCAGTTCTTC. Protein product: CAISEGPSGRAGEQFF.

The CDR3 coding sequence is TGCGCCAGCAGTGGTACCGGGTTGACTGAAGCTTTCTTT. Translated, it gives CASSGTGLTEAFF. The genes are TRBV10-1 and TRBJ1-1, with D unresolved. This CDR3 has 13 amino acids. The germline V gene has CDR1 WNHNN and CDR2 SYGVQD (reference sequence). The V end was cut by 4 bases, the J end by 5 bases, with 11 bases between.

This clone came up a few times. The chain employs TRBV20-1 and TRBJ1-1; TRBD1 agrees at 7 bases. Per germline, CDR1 DFQATT and CDR2 SNEGSKA (reference sequence). J gave up 12 bases and V 5 bases, and 6 bases lay outside the gene matches. This CDR3 is 10 amino acids long. The CDR3 DNA reads TGCAGTGCTTTCAGGGGGAGGACTTTCTTT. It codes for CSAFRGRTFF.

This rearrangement joins TRBV15 to TRBJ2-5, with 9 positions matching TRBD1. The CDR3 totals 14 residues. Germline lookup yields CDR1 LNHNV and CDR2 YYDKDF (reference sequence). V trimming: 2 bases; J trimming: 3 bases; junction bases outside the gene matches: 1. The CDR3 region is CATSRRTGEETQYF. Here the CDR3 DNA reads TGTGCCACCAGCAGAAGGACAGGGGAAGAGACCCAGTACTTC.

This chain joins TRBV4-1 and TRBJ1-1; D perhaps matches TRBD1 (6 bases). CDR3 size: 17 residues. Trimming pared 7 bases from V and 0 bases from J, leaving 21 bases between. Germline lookup yields CDR1 MGHRA and CDR2 YSYEKL. In DNA, the CDR3 is TGCGCCAGCACCTCAGCAGCTCTTGGACAGATGAACACTGAAGCTTTCTTT. This encodes CASTSAALGQMNTEAFF.

V and J are TRBV9 and TRBJ2-2; no clear D. The length of the CDR3 is 13 residues. V lost 5 bases and J 5 bases, leaving 10 bases between the germline ends. The germline CDR1 and CDR2 sequences are SGDLS and YYNGEE. CDR3 in DNA: TGTGCCAGCAGTTCAGGCGAGACCGGGGAGCTGTTTTTT. This encodes CASSSGETGELFF.

V usage is TRBV5-4 and J usage is TRBJ1-4, with D perhaps matching TRBD1 (6 bases). Per the germline V gene, CDR1 is SGHNT and CDR2 is YYREEE (reference sequence). The CDR3 spans 13 residues. Trimming left V 4 bases short and J 8 bases short, with 12 bases between. In DNA, the CDR3 is TGTGCCAGCAGCACACAGGGTAGCGAAAAACTGTTTTTT. Residues: CASSTQGSEKLFF.

The chain links TRBV28 to TRBJ2-5; D is possibly TRBD2 (5 bases). V lost 5 bases and J lost 2, with 15 bases in between. The CDR3 runs 15 residues. CDR1 is MDHEN, CDR2 SYDVKM, per germline. The CDR3 sequence: CASSRGGTGQETQYF. In nucleotides, the CDR3 is TGTGCCAGCAGTCGAGGTGGTACGGGACAAGAGACCCAGTACTTC. Full variable domain (missing parts from reference TRBV28 and TRBJ2-5): DVKVTQSSRYLVKRTGEKVFLECVQDMDHENMFWYRQDPGLGLRLIYFSYDVKMKEKGDIPEGYSVSREKKERFSLILESASTNQTSMYLCASSRGGTGQETQYFGPGTRLLVL.

This chain connects TRBV6-5 to TRBJ1-6; D is unclear. The CDR3 extends over 13 amino acids. V lost 5 bases and J 13 bases, leaving 15 bases between the germline ends. The germline gives CDR1 MNHEY, CDR2 SVGAGI. DNA for the CDR3: TGTGCCAGCAGTCCTAATTACCTGTTGCCCCTCCACTTT. This gives the protein CASSPNYLLPLHF.

V gene TRBV29-1 combines with J gene TRBJ1-1, with no clear D. CDR3 length equals 12 residues. CDR1 is SQVTM and CDR2 is ANQGSEA in the germline V gene. V shed 2 bases and J shed 6 bases, with 10 bases lying between them. This chain's CDR3 is CSVESKWPEAFF. The CDR3 DNA reads TGCAGCGTTGAATCCAAGTGGCCTGAAGCTTTCTTT.

As for this clone: Other DNA sequences in the same sample also yield this CDR3. This rearrangement joins TRBV15 to TRBJ1-5, with 7 nucleotides matching TRBD1. The CDR3 runs 15 residues. V lost 1 base, J lost 4 bases, and 4 bases stayed unmatched. CDR1 is LNHNV and CDR2 is YYDKDF in the germline V gene (reference sequence). CDR3 loop: CATSRGTGENQPQHF. The CDR3 DNA sequence: TGTGCCACCAGCAGAGGGACAGGAGAAAATCAGCCCCAGCATTTT.

V is TRBV9 and J is TRBJ2-5, with D uncertain. The germline V and J ends were trimmed by 0 bases and 2 bases, with 8 bases remaining between them. The germline CDR1 and CDR2 sequences are SGDLS and YYNGEE. The CDR3 loop spans 14 amino acids. The DNA of the CDR3 is TGTGCCAGCAGCGTAGGTGCGGTTCAAGAGACCCAGTACTTC. Encoded protein: CASSVGAVQETQYF.

V usage is TRBV18 and J usage is TRBJ1-2; TRBD1 is a possible D gene (5 bases). The CDR3 loop spans 15 amino acids. V lost 8 bases, J lost 8 bases, and 24 bases lay in between. CDR1 is KGHSH and CDR2 is LQKENI in the germline V gene. Here the CDR3 reads CASQAIPEQGAGYTF. In DNA, the CDR3 is TGTGCCAGCCAGGCGATACCTGAGCAGGGCGCGGGCTACACCTTC.

This clone occurred once. This chain connects TRBV6-5 to TRBJ1-2; 10 positions match TRBD1. The V and J ends lost 8 bases and 8 bases, in that order; junction bases with no gene match: 8. Germline assignment: CDR1 MNHEY and CDR2 SVGAGI. The CDR3 has 13 amino acids. This chain's CDR3 is CASQTGGMRGYTF. The CDR3, as DNA: TGTGCCAGCCAGACAGGGGGCATGAGAGGCTACACCTTC.

V is TRBV14 and J is TRBJ1-2; 8 bases fit TRBD1. The CDR3 is 17 residues long. Looked up from germline, CDR1 is SGHDN and CDR2 is FVKESK. Trimming took 4 bases from V and 8 from J; bases not matched to a gene: 18. CDR3 coding DNA: TGTGCCAGCAGCCCAAGTTTTGGGGGACAGGCCCTCGGAGGCTACACCTTC. Residues: CASSPSFGGQALGGYTF.

The chain has TRBV5-1 and TRBJ1-1, with D unresolved. V lost 2 bases, J lost 6 bases, and 8 bases lay in between. The CDR3 has 12 residues. Germline CDR1 is SGHRS and CDR2 is YFSETQ. In DNA form, the CDR3 reads TGCGCCAGCAGCTTCGACTCGGCTGAAGCTTTCTTT. Protein product: CASSFDSAEAFF.

Points on this clone: The same CDR3 can be traced to other DNA sequences in this sample. The chain links TRBV18 to TRBJ1-6; TRBD1 is a possible D gene (5 bases). V lost 4 bases, J lost 7 bases, and 11 bases lay in between. The germline V gene has CDR1 KGHSH and CDR2 LQKENI. The CDR3 totals 14 residues. The CDR3 bases are TGTGCCAGCTCACTTGGAGGGGAGAATTCACCCCTCCACTTT. It translates to CASSLGGENSPLHF.

V gene TRBV19 combines with J gene TRBJ2-7; no reliable D call. Germline CDR1 LNHDA, CDR2 SQIVND (reference sequence). Trimming removed 2 bases from V and 4 bases from J, with 18 bases in between. The CDR3 is 16 amino acids. The CDR3 region is CASSISAASRLYEQYV. CDR3 sequence (DNA): TGTGCCAGTAGTATAAGTGCAGCGAGTCGCCTTTACGAGCAGTACGTC.

The chain has TRBV3-1 (or the pseudogene TRBV3-2) and TRBJ2-3; D perhaps matches TRBD2 (6 bases). The germline CDR1 and CDR2 sequences are LGHDT and YNNKEL (reference sequence). V was trimmed by 4 bases and J by 6 bases, leaving 11 bases between them. The CDR3 runs to 13 residues. This CDR3 is CASSRLRGDTQYF. The CDR3, as DNA: TGTGCCAGCAGCCGCCTCCGGGGGGATACGCAGTATTTT.

This clone was seen just once. The chain carries TRBV5-4 and TRBJ1-1, with 8 bases identical to TRBD1. V dropped 0 bases and J dropped 1; count of bases not matched to a gene: 2. This CDR3 contains 15 residues. CDR1 and CDR2 (germline): SGHNT, YYREEE (reference sequence). CDR3 sequence: CASSLAGTGNTEAFF. CDR3 bases: TGTGCCAGCAGCTTGGCCGGGACAGGGAACACTGAAGCTTTCTTT.

V and J are TRBV15 and TRBJ1-5; D is unresolved. The CDR3 is 15 residues long. Trimming stripped 3 bases from V and 8 bases from J, with 17 bases between. Germline values: CDR1 LNHNV, CDR2 YYDKDF (reference sequence). The CDR3 here is CATSREGGAAEPQHF. In DNA form, the CDR3 reads TGTGCCACCAGCAGGGAGGGTGGTGCGGCAGAGCCCCAGCATTTT.